The TCR beta chain under discussion was sequenced for a study of a mutant IDH1 vaccine in newly diagnosed glioma. Study in general: The treated group averaged 40.4 years old and was roughly 60% male, roughly 40% female. Receipt of radiotherapy, temozolomide, or both preceded the study, and most received both. Findings and caveats of the study: Immune responses induced by vaccination arose in around 93% of the patients.

The time point is: baseline, week 1 (first vaccination visit). The treatment was: pre-vaccination baseline after standard-of-care therapy. Astrocytomas that were new, WHO grade 3 or 4, IDH1-mutant and ATRX-lost were present in the donors. The method was immunoSEQ multiplex PCR; TCRdb's version includes in-frame clones alone and lacks a portion of them. The profile covers 20,000 to 25,000 clones, with roughly 93% appearing a single time and roughly 1.2% taken by the ten largest. A remark on this clone: Its matching antigen is unknown.

Sequencing was performed on PBMCs, taken from a glioma patient treated with radiotherapy, temozolomide or both. This sequence originates from a man in his forties or fifties with glioma.

This CDR3 reads CASSESLGGLTDTQYF. In DNA form, the CDR3 reads TGCGCCAGCAGTGAGTCTTTGGGGGGCCTGACAGATACGCAGTATTTT. The chain has TRBV10-2 and TRBJ2-3; possibly TRBD1 or TRBD2 for D (6 bases each). The CDR3 consists of 16 residues. Germline values: CDR1 WSHSY, CDR2 SAAADI. V lost 0 bases, J lost 3 bases, and 13 bases lay in between.